What follows describes a single TCR beta chain. The data belong to a study of blood T cell repertoires in COVID-19. As for the study in general: Donors in the United States, Italy and Spain gave samples during acute or convalescent COVID-19. The analysed material was cDNA or gDNA that came from T cells, B-cell-depleted T cells, or PBMCs.

The CDR3 totals 15 residues. Between the trimmed V and J ends, which lost 7 bases and 4 bases, there was a span of 22 bases. Germline V gene lookup returns CDR1 SQVTM and CDR2 ANQGSEA. Original methodology: For nucleated cells, counts were estimated from reference gene primer amplification. Measured with immunoSEQ multiplex PCR; TCRdb has only the in-frame clones, and not every one. D and trimming come from the DNA, and the V and J calls and clone size come from that table. The sample has about 190,000 clones, roughly nine tenths seen once. The sample was peripheral blood. This TCR came from a man aged 25-45 years with acute or convalescent COVID-19. The gene calls are TRBV29-1 and TRBJ1-2; possible D gene TRBD1, 6 bases. CDR3 DNA: TGCAGCGCCCTAGTTCGGGGGGGCCAGGGCTATGGCTACACCTTC. Its translation: CSALVRGGQGYGYTF.